Included here is one TCR beta chain sequence, with context. The repertoire was sequenced with immunoSEQ multiplex PCR; TCRdb's copy has only in-frame clones and lacks some. Among more than 15,000 clones, 80% to 90% were seen once, and the ten largest hold about 8%. These data originate in a study of T cell changes during pregnancy in multiple sclerosis. The CDR3 covers 15 residues. V was clipped by 0 bases and J by 3 bases, with 13 bases between them. Germline CDR1 is SGHDT and CDR2 is YYEEEE. The TCR sequence derives from a female donor in good health, enrolled as a control in a pregnancy study. The sample here was CD8+ T cells from peripheral blood mononuclear cells, taken in the second trimester of pregnancy. This chain uses TRBV5-6 with TRBJ2-7; weak D call: TRBD2 (6 bases). The CDR3 spells CASSLEGQGLYEQYF. The CDR3 bases are TGTGCCAGCAGCTTGGAGGGCCAGGGACTCTACGAGCAGTACTTC.